The rows below give T cell receptor beta chains drawn from one sample of a study of cytomegalovirus exposure and HLA in healthy donors. The repertoire was sequenced with immunoSEQ multiplex PCR; TCRdb's copy has only in-frame clones and lacks some. This sample has 70,000 to 90,000 clones, with over 80% found just once. Sequences were obtained from PBMCs. The receptor source for this set is a man aged 25-40 years in good health and CMV-seronegative. Each CDR3 is given with its conserved first and last residue. A D gene is named only where the DNA matches it firmly. Size is omitted from some rows. Given values are once, few, many or a class for expanded clones.

j_call v_call d_call clone_size cdr3_nt cdr3_aa
TRBJ1-1 TRBV4-3 . . TGCGCCAGCAGCCTTCCGGGACTCGGGCCCACTGAAGCTTTCTTT CASSLPGLGPTEAFF
TRBJ2-3 TRBV14 . few TGTGCCAGCAGCTCCCCTAGGAGTAGTCCGGGAGATACGCAGTATTTT CASSSPRSSPGDTQYF
TRBJ2-1 TRBV27 . . TGTGCCAGCAGTTTGCGGACAGCTTACAATGAGCAGTTCTTC CASSLRTAYNEQFF
TRBJ1-2 TRBV6-1 TRBD1 . TGTGCCAGCAAGGGGGACAGGGGGTATGGCTACACCTTC CASKGDRGYGYTF
TRBJ2-5 TRBV5-4 . . TGTGCCAGCAGCTTCGATCGGGAGACCCAGTACTTC CASSFDRETQYF
TRBJ1-6 TRBV7-3 TRBD1 few TGTGCCAGCAGCTTAAATGCAGGGGGAAAGAATTCACCCCTCCACTTT CASSLNAGGKNSPLHF
TRBJ2-2 TRBV7-6 . few TGTGCCAGCAGCTTACTCCTAGGGAACACCGGGGAGCTGTTTTTT CASSLLLGNTGELFF
TRBJ1-6 TRBV29-1 . . TGCAGCGTTACCTTGGAAGAGGGTTCACCCCTCCACTTT CSVTLEEGSPLHF
TRBJ2-1 TRBV9 TRBD2 . TGTGCCAGCAGCGTAGGGGGTTTTGGTAGCGGGGGCAATGAGCAGTTCTTC CASSVGGFGSGGNEQFF
TRBJ1-2 TRBV28 TRBD1 . TGTGCCAGCAGGCCTAAGGGACAGCGCTTCTATGGCTACACCTTC CASRPKGQRFYGYTF
TRBJ1-6 TRBV27 . . TGTGCCAGCAGTGAGACGGGTTCACCCCTCCACTTT CASSETGSPLHF
TRBJ2-1 TRBV5-1 TRBD1 . TGCGCCAGCAGCTTGCAAGGGGGCGCCTACAATGAGCAGTTCTTC CASSLQGGAYNEQFF
TRBJ2-1 TRBV9 TRBD2 once TGTGCCAGCAGCGCCTTCCCTAGCGGGGGGGCGGACAATGAGCAGTTCTTC CASSAFPSGGADNEQFF
TRBJ1-2 TRBV18 . once TGTGCCAGCTCACCCCAGGGAGGCCCGGAAAATGGCTACACCTTC CASSPQGGPENGYTF
TRBJ2-7 TRBV30 . . TGTGCCTGGAGTCCAGGGTCTTCCTACGAGCAGTACTTC CAWSPGSSYEQYF
TRBJ1-1 TRBV6-5 . . TGTGCCAGCGAGCGGAAGCTGAACACTGAAGCTTTCTTT CASERKLNTEAFF
TRBJ2-4 TRBV7-2 . few TGTGCCAGCAGCTTAAGTTTGGGCGGACTAAACATTCAGTACTTC CASSLSLGGLNIQYF
TRBJ2-3 TRBV13 . . TGTGCCAGCAGCCCCCGGACTCGCACAGATACGCAGTATTTT CASSPRTRTDTQYF
TRBJ1-3 TRBV9 TRBD1 once TGTGCCAGCAGCGTGGCAGGGACAGGTTCGACTGGAAACACCATATATTTT CASSVAGTGSTGNTIYF
TRBJ1-2 TRBV27 . . TGTGCCAGCAGCACAGGGTCCCGTGGCTACACCTTC CASSTGSRGYTF
TRBJ2-3 TRBV5-1 TRBD1 . TGCGCCAGCAGTAAGACAGGGGTGAGAGGAGATACGCAGTATTTT CASSKTGVRGDTQYF
TRBJ2-7 TRBV7-9 . . TGTGCCAGCAGCTTTATCCCCCAGGGCAGAATCGTCCACGAGCAGTACTTC CASSFIPQGRIVHEQYF
TRBJ1-2 TRBV28 . . TGTGCCAGCACCAGCGGAGACTATGGCTACACCTTC CASTSGDYGYTF
TRBJ2-1 TRBV4-3 TRBD1 . TGCGCCAGCAGCCAAGAAGGGGGCGATGAGCAGTTCTTC CASSQEGGDEQFF
TRBJ2-3 TRBV5-4 TRBD2 . TGTGCCAGCAGCTCGGGTAGCGGGGGCACAGATACGCAGTATTTT CASSSGSGGTDTQYF
TRBJ1-5 TRBV2 . . TGTGCCAGCAGTAAGAGTCAGCCCCAGCATTTT CASSKSQPQHF
TRBJ1-2 TRBV7-8 . . TGTGCCAGCAGCTCCCCCAGGGAGGCCTATGGCTACACCTTC CASSSPREAYGYTF
TRBJ1-5 TRBV27 TRBD1 . TGTGCCAGCAGGGGGACAGACAATCAGCCCCAGCATTTT CASRGTDNQPQHF
TRBJ2-1 TRBV7-9 . . TGTGCCAGCAGCTTTAGGGAGAATGAGCAGTTCTTC CASSFRENEQFF
TRBJ1-4 TRBV2 . . TGTGCCAGCAGTGGCCTGACTGCAACTAATGAAAAACTGTTTTTT CASSGLTATNEKLFF
TRBJ2-7 TRBV4-2 TRBD1 few TGTGCCAGCAGCCAAGAGATGGGGGACAGGGCCTACGAGCAGTACTTC CASSQEMGDRAYEQYF
TRBJ2-2 TRBV12-5 . . TGTGCTAGTGGTTTCACTGCGGGGCGGGATGGTGACACCGGGGAGCTGTTTTTT CASGFTAGRDGDTGELFF
TRBJ2-5 TRBV18 . . TGTGCCAGCTCAGCCAGTTCTCCGGGGGAAGGGGAGACCCAGTACTTC CASSASSPGEGETQYF
TRBJ1-3 TRBV19 . . TGTGCCAGTAGTGGAGACAGCAACTCTGGAAACACCATATATTTT CASSGDSNSGNTIYF
TRBJ1-3 TRBV6-6 TRBD1 few TGTGCCAGCAGACAGGGGGACACCATATATTTT CASRQGDTIYF
TRBJ1-2 TRBV7-8 TRBD1 . TGTGCCAGCAGCTTAGTTTCGGGACAGGGGAACTATGGCTACACCTTC CASSLVSGQGNYGYTF
TRBJ2-7 TRBV25-1 . few TGTGCCAGCAGTGGTCGGTTCGCCCCCTACGAGCAGTACTTC CASSGRFAPYEQYF
TRBJ2-5 TRBV29-1 . . TGCAGCGTTGCAATTCCAGAGACCCAGTACTTC CSVAIPETQYF
TRBJ1-4 TRBV5-1 TRBD1 . TGCGCCAGCAGCTTGAAACAGGGGGCAGGTGAAAAACTGTTTTTT CASSLKQGAGEKLFF
TRBJ1-1 TRBV4-1 . . TGCGCCAGCAGCCAGATGTGGGCGCGGGGGTCTAAGAACACTGAAGCTTTCTTT CASSQMWARGSKNTEAFF
TRBJ2-3 TRBV7-6 . . TGTGCCAGCAGCTTATCCGACTTTACAGATACGCAGTATTTT CASSLSDFTDTQYF
TRBJ2-7 TRBV30 TRBD2 . TGTGCCTGGAGGCTAGCGGGTAGCTCCTACGAGCAGTACTTC CAWRLAGSSYEQYF
TRBJ1-5 TRBV4-1 . . TGCGCCAGCAGCCAAGTCGCCTCCAGGGTTAACGGTCAGCCCCAGCATTTT CASSQVASRVNGQPQHF
TRBJ1-2 TRBV11-2 . . TGTGCCAGCAGCCAAGAGGGCGATGGCTACACCTTC CASSQEGDGYTF
TRBJ1-4 TRBV18 . . TGTGCCAGCTCCCCCGCAACTAATGAAAAACTGTTTTTT CASSPATNEKLFF
TRBJ1-1 TRBV18 TRBD1 few TGTGCCAGCTCACCCGGACAGGGAAGGGGTGACACTGAAGCTTTCTTT CASSPGQGRGDTEAFF
TRBJ2-1 TRBV1 . . TGCACCAGCAGCCAAGCTAGCGGGAGTCACTACAATGAGCAGTTCTTC CTSSQASGSHYNEQFF
TRBJ1-3 TRBV11-3 . . TGTGCCAGCAGCTCACCTCTCAAGACAGTCTCTGGAAACACCATATATTTT CASSSPLKTVSGNTIYF
TRBJ1-5 TRBV6-5 . . TGTGCCAGCAGTCGAGGGGGGGATCAGCCCCAGCATTTT CASSRGGDQPQHF
TRBJ2-6 TRBV11-3 . once TGTGCCAGCAGCTTGACTGCCGGGGCCAACGTCCTGACTTTC CASSLTAGANVLTF